This TCR beta chain originates from a study of blood T cell repertoires in COVID-19. The overall study: T cells, B-cell-depleted T cells, or PBMCs provided the cDNA or gDNA that served as material.

This CDR3 contains 15 residues. Trimming left V 4 bases short and J 2 bases short, with 15 bases between. Germline-derived CDR1 and CDR2 are SEHNR and FQNEAQ (reference sequence). Generated by immunoSEQ multiplex PCR, the TCRdb table keeps only in-frame clones and is missing some. The table includes over 100,000 clones, 75% to 85% detected once. What was sequenced was peripheral blood. The sequence came from a man in his 70s with acute or convalescent COVID-19. The chain links TRBV7-9 to TRBJ2-7, with a weak D call TRBD1 (5 bases). The CDR3 loop is CASSSPMTDTYEQYF. The CDR3, as DNA: TGTGCCAGCAGCTCTCCCATGACGGACACCTACGAGCAGTACTTC.